This T cell receptor (beta chain) was captured in a study of metastatic and nonmetastatic thyroid tumors. Study as a whole: Malignant and benign thyroid patients had repertoires compared in peripheral blood and tumor or nodule tissue.

Patients underwent thyroid surgery, and none had received any treatment before it. Study outcomes and limitations: Within blood and tumor, benign nodules reportedly had significantly lower TCR beta diversity than malignant thyroid tumors did.

This clone was picked up a small number of times. Its antigen is unidentified. Germline V gives CDR1 MGHDK, CDR2 SYGVNS. The CDR3 runs to 17 residues. V lost 2 bases, J lost 1 base, and 16 bases lay in between. Per the original data handling: Across clinicopathological groups, CDR3 differences served as the basis for building a distant-metastasis classifier for papillary thyroid cancer. TCRdb redid the clone calls on the PCR reads using MiXCR. The V and J calls were not made by the authors but by TCRdb's processing. The sample includes some 17,000 clones, roughly 26% of them seen just once. The material sequenced was blood. This clonotype was obtained from a male donor with papillary thyroid cancer or a benign thyroid nodule (not recorded which). Some clones in this sample may be carry-over from other donors' samples. The chain joins TRBV25-1 to TRBJ2-3, with D tentatively TRBD2 (5 bases). CDR3 protein: CASSESLRRAGTDTQYF. The DNA of the CDR3 is TGTGCCAGCAGTGAAAGTCTGCGGCGGGCCGGCACAGATACGCAGTATTTT.